The 6 T cell receptor beta chains reported below all come from one sample, sequenced in a study of blood T cell repertoires in COVID-19. Clones were read by immunoSEQ multiplex PCR, and TCRdb kept only the in-frame ones, dropping some. The top ten hold 1.1% of the sample, which has about 430,000 clones, 85% to 90% seen once. The sequenced material came from PBMCs or T cells enriched from blood (not recorded which). These receptors all stem from a man under 40 who had recovered from COVID-19.

This chain links TRBV18 with TRBJ2-3, with D tentatively TRBD2 (7 bases). Germline loops: CDR1 KGHSH, CDR2 LQKENI. V dropped 5 bases and J dropped 3 bases, with 15 bases sitting between them. The CDR3 spans 15 residues. CDR3 residues: CASSAGALGTDTQYF. The CDR3 DNA reads TGTGCCAGCTCAGCGGGGGCCTTAGGGACAGATACGCAGTATTTT.

The genes are TRBV6-5 and TRBJ1-1; D unclear. The germline V and J ends were trimmed by 3 bases and 5 bases, with 10 bases remaining between them. Looked up from germline, CDR1 is MNHEY and CDR2 is SVGAGI. The CDR3 sequence is 13 residues long. The CDR3 protein is CASSYNSGTEAFF. The CDR3 DNA reads as TGTGCCAGCAGTTATAATTCGGGTACTGAAGCTTTCTTT.

This rearrangement joins TRBV24-1 to TRBJ2-1; 9 nucleotides agree with TRBD2. This CDR3 has 13 residues. Trimming removed 3 bases from V and 12 bases from J; junction bases left unmatched: 5. From germline, CDR1 is KGHDR and CDR2 SFDVKD. In DNA, the CDR3 is TGTGCCACCAGTGATGCGGGCGGGAGGGGGCAGTTCTTC. Amino acid sequence: CATSDAGGRGQFF.

The rearrangement links TRBV7-6 to TRBJ2-5; TRBD2 matches 8 bases. After removal of 3 bases from V and 5 bases from J, the junction contained 5 bases not matched to a gene. CDR1 is SGHVS, CDR2 FNYEAQ, per germline. This CDR3 is built from 14 residues. In DNA, the CDR3 is TGTGCCAGCAGCTTTAGCGGGGTGGGGGAGACCCAGTACTTC. Protein product: CASSFSGVGETQYF.

J is TRBJ2-2 and V is TRBV5-1; weak D call: TRBD2 (5 bases). The V and J ends lost 0 bases and 4 bases respectively, with 13 bases between them. Germline V gene data show CDR1 as SGHRS and CDR2 as YFSETQ. There are 16 residues in the CDR3. CDR3 residues: CASSLAQAAATGELFF. The CDR3 DNA sequence: TGCGCCAGCAGCTTGGCCCAAGCGGCGGCCACCGGGGAGCTGTTTTTT.

The chain recombines TRBV12-3 or TRBV12-4 with TRBJ1-1; no reliable D call. This CDR3 comprises 13 residues. V lost 2 bases and J 4 bases, leaving 8 bases between the germline ends. The CDR3 DNA follows: TGTGCCAGCAGTTTAATGAGGGTCACTGAAGCTTTCTTT. It yields the protein CASSLMRVTEAFF.